This T cell receptor beta chain was identified during a study of cytomegalovirus exposure and HLA in healthy donors. Trimming took 6 bases from V and 2 from J, leaving 20 bases between them. Germline V gives CDR1 LNHDA, CDR2 SQIVND (reference sequence). The CDR3 runs 17 residues. PCR employed 60 Vbeta and 13 Jbeta primers. Data came from immunoSEQ multiplex PCR; TCRdb stores just in-frame clones and leaves some out. This sample yields roughly 190,000 clones, of which approximately 81% are seen a single time; less than 2.5% belongs to the top ten. Sequencing was done on a sample of PBMCs. The TCR originated in a woman aged 45-59 years in good health and CMV-seronegative. V gene TRBV19 combines with J gene TRBJ2-1; a possible D gene is TRBD2 (6 bases). The CDR3 protein is CASSLGPLASPYNEQFF. The CDR3 bases are TGTGCCAGTAGCTTGGGACCACTAGCTAGCCCCTACAATGAGCAGTTCTTC.